This T cell receptor (beta chain) was retrieved from a study of T cells in Graves' hyperthyroidism and ophthalmopathy. The germline V gene has CDR1 MNHEY and CDR2 SMNVEV (reference sequence). Trimming stripped 2 bases from V and 6 bases from J, with 5 bases between. The CDR3 has 13 residues. Blood dates from first hyperthyroidism diagnosis, before any ophthalmopathy symptoms. Cells are PBMCs isolated from 9 to 10 ml of fresh blood. Findings of the study overall: Ophthalmopathy was predicted by the model a median of approximately 6 months ahead of onset.

This clonotype has just a few counts. Its antigen is undetermined. Template material for amplifying TCR beta CDR3 regions consisted of RNA transcripts. HTBI primers were used for first-round RT-PCR of the TCR CDR3. Each CDR3 protein is one row after TCRdb ran MiXCR on the multiplex PCR reads. This sample has approximately 260,000 distinct CDR3 sequences, with about 15% found just once. The sample comprised blood. This chain uses TRBV27 with TRBJ1-6; no clear D gene. The clonotype originates from a woman aged 45 to 65 with Graves' hyperthyroidism that later progressed to Graves' ophthalmopathy. In DNA, the CDR3 is TGTGCCAGCAGTTTACGAGTTAATTCACCCCTCCACTTT. It codes for CASSLRVNSPLHF.